This T cell receptor beta chain originates from a study of neurological immune-mediated disorders. The CDR3 totals 17 residues. The J segment lost 5 bases and the V segment lost 1 base, leaving 13 bases of the junction unmatched. Looked up from germline, CDR1 is DFQATT and CDR2 is SNEGSKA (reference sequence). A single record per CDR3 protein comes from TCRdb applying MiXCR to the 5' RACE reads. Here the sample spans over 45,000 distinct CDR3 sequences, roughly 24% being singletons. J is TRBJ2-5 and V is TRBV20-1; 10 bases fit TRBD2. This clonotype was sampled from a woman in her sixties or seventies in good health. Sequencing was performed on PBMCs. The CDR3 loop reads CSARGTSGRNSRETQYF. The CDR3 nucleotides are TGCAGTGCTAGAGGGACTAGCGGCAGGAATAGCCGGGAGACCCAGTACTTC.